Below are 16 T cell receptor beta chains sequenced from a single sample in a study of OX40 agonist ivuxolimab in advanced cancers. Library preparation employed the immunoSEQ multiplex PCR assay. Imported from immuneACCESS, the table was reduced by TCRdb to in-frame sequences with V and J called. These copies leave out some clones; in studies compared against another copy, an unresolved V gene accounts for under half, and the cause of the remainder is not known. This sample holds around 69,000 clones; 70% to 85% were observed only once. In total, the top ten clones hold 1.5% to 2% of the sample. The sequenced sample was CD4+ or CD8+ T cells sorted from blood, obtained in a trial of the OX40 agonist ivuxolimab. These receptors all stem from an adult with an advanced solid tumor such as melanoma, head and neck, liver or kidney cancer.

The chain joins TRBV7-3 to TRBJ2-2; perhaps TRBD2 as D (6 bases). CDR1 and CDR2 from the germline V gene are SGHTA and FQGTGA. Trimming cost V 2 bases and J 2 bases, with 15 bases left between them. This CDR3 comprises 17 residues. CDR3 coding DNA: TGTGCCAGCAGCTTAGGGGTTTTCGGGGGAAACACCGGGGAGCTGTTTTTT. This encodes CASSLGVFGGNTGELFF.

The CDR3 sequence: CASSEGYLMQFF. In DNA form, the CDR3 reads TGTGCCAGCAGTGAAGGGTACCTGATGCAGTTCTTC. The chain joins TRBV2 to TRBJ2-1; D unresolved. Per the germline V gene, CDR1 is SNHLY and CDR2 is FYNNEI. V was shortened by 1 base and J by 12 bases, with 10 bases between the two germline ends. CDR3 size: 12 residues.

The V call is TRBV4-3, the J call TRBJ2-2, with D perhaps TRBD2 (5 bases). CDR1 and CDR2 (germline): LGHNA, YSLEER. This CDR3 spans 15 amino acids. V lost 4 bases and J lost 1, with 10 bases in between. CDR3 loop: CASSRGLLNTGELFF. CDR3 sequence (DNA): TGCGCCAGCAGCCGCGGACTCTTGAACACCGGGGAGCTGTTTTTT.

This chain links TRBV7-9 with TRBJ1-2, with D possibly being TRBD1 (6 bases). V shed 4 bases and J shed 5 bases, with 11 bases lying between them. This CDR3 comprises 13 residues. Germline V lookup: CDR1 SEHNR, CDR2 FQNEAQ (reference sequence). CDR3 amino acids: CASSSGGSYGYTF. The CDR3 DNA reads TGTGCCAGCAGCTCTGGGGGCTCGTATGGCTACACCTTC.

This chain links TRBV28 with TRBJ2-5; a weak D match, TRBD2 (6 bases). Germline V gives CDR1 MDHEN, CDR2 SYDVKM. There are 14 residues in the CDR3. V shed 4 bases and J shed 3 bases, with 12 bases lying between them. The CDR3 DNA follows: TGTGCCAGCAGTTCGGGGCTAGCGAAAGAGACCCAGTACTTC. Translation gives CASSSGLAKETQYF.

J is TRBJ2-1 and V is TRBV9; D might be TRBD2 (5 bases). The CDR3 consists of 15 residues. With 2 bases removed from V and 5 bases from J, the gap between germline ends came to 14 bases. Germline V CDR1 and CDR2: SGDLS, YYNGEE. The CDR3 bases are TGTGCCAGCAGCGTGGGTATTACTAGAAACAATGAGCAGTTCTTC. This encodes CASSVGITRNNEQFF.

V and J are TRBV11-2 and TRBJ1-4; D gene uncertain. CDR1 and CDR2 (germline): SGHAT, FQNNGV. This CDR3 has 14 residues. The V end was cut by 2 bases, the J end by 3 bases, with 7 bases between. CDR3 amino acids: CASSLFRPNEKLFF. CDR3 nucleotides: TGTGCCAGCAGCTTATTCCGCCCTAATGAAAAACTGTTTTTT.

The CDR3 sequence is CASSAQGAMRDTQYF. Here the CDR3 DNA reads TGTGCCAGCAGTGCCCAGGGGGCCATGAGAGATACGCAGTATTTT. The chain carries TRBV2 and TRBJ2-3; 8 bases align to TRBD1. The CDR3 consists of 15 residues. Germline loops: CDR1 SNHLY, CDR2 FYNNEI. V lost 4 bases and J lost 5; bases outside the gene matches: 8.

In this sample, this clone turned up a few times. The chain uses TRBV7-9 and TRBJ2-7; D call uncertain. Germline V gene lookup returns CDR1 SEHNR and CDR2 FQNEAQ (reference sequence). V lost 0 bases to trimming and J lost 2 bases, with 5 bases between them. This CDR3 spans 13 amino acids. CDR3 in amino acids: CASSLAGTYEQYF. The CDR3 coding sequence is TGTGCCAGCAGCTTAGCGGGGACCTACGAGCAGTACTTC.

The J gene is TRBJ2-3, the V gene TRBV4-2; D remains ambiguous. Germline loops: CDR1 LGHNA, CDR2 YNFKEQ. This CDR3 comprises 15 residues. Trimming removed 0 bases at V and 3 bases at J, with 10 bases between. CDR3 loop: CASSQDLRITDTQYF. The CDR3 region has the DNA TGTGCCAGCAGCCAAGATTTAAGAATAACAGATACGCAGTATTTT.

This clone was found many times. The chain uses TRBV5-4 and TRBJ1-5, with D unresolved. The CDR3 sequence is 13 residues long. V was pared by 0 bases and J by 5 bases, with 6 bases between. Germline loops: CDR1 SGHNT, CDR2 YYREEE (reference sequence). CDR3 sequence reads: CASSLDGDQPQHF. In nucleotides, the CDR3 is TGTGCCAGCAGCTTGGATGGAGATCAGCCCCAGCATTTT. The complete variable domain, with remaining parts taken from reference TRBV5-4 and TRBJ1-5, reads ETGVTQSPTHLIKTRGQQVTLRCSSQSGHNTVSWYQQALGQGPQFIFQYYREEENGRGNFPPRFSGLQFPNYSSELNVNALELDDSALYLCASSLDGDQPQHFGDGTRLSIL.

The sample holds one count of this clone. V and J are TRBV7-2 and TRBJ2-3, with 8 bases identical to TRBD2. With V trimmed by 4 bases and J by 1 base, 4 bases remained unmatched. The CDR3 is made up of 15 amino acids. CDR1 SGHTA and CDR2 FQGNSA come from the germline V gene. The CDR3 loop is CASSWRGLGTDTQYF. CDR3 bases: TGTGCCAGCAGCTGGCGGGGACTAGGCACAGATACGCAGTATTTT.

The chain combines TRBV6-6 with TRBJ2-1; possible D gene TRBD1, 5 bases. Germline lookup yields CDR1 MNHNY and CDR2 SVGAGI (reference sequence). The V and J ends lost 3 bases and 12 bases respectively, with 9 bases between them. This CDR3 contains 11 residues. CDR3 residues: CASSYVQGQFF. The CDR3 region has the DNA TGTGCCAGCAGTTATGTCCAGGGGCAGTTCTTC.

The chain is built from TRBV5-1 and TRBJ2-5; the match to TRBD1 covers 10 bases. The V segment lost 5 bases and the J segment 5 bases; nucleotides outside the gene matches: 9. The germline V gene encodes CDR1 SGHRS and CDR2 YFSETQ. The CDR3 covers 15 residues. The CDR3 here is CASRGDRGLVETQYF. Here the CDR3 DNA reads TGCGCCAGCAGGGGGGACAGGGGATTAGTGGAGACCCAGTACTTC.

This rearrangement joins TRBV6-1 to TRBJ2-3; D is ambiguous. V gave up 2 bases and J gave up 0 bases, with 12 bases separating them. Germline-derived CDR1 and CDR2 are MNHNS and SASEGT. CDR3 size: 16 residues. This CDR3 reads CASSELVGDSTDTQYF. CDR3 nucleotides: TGTGCCAGCAGTGAATTAGTAGGCGACAGCACAGATACGCAGTATTTT.

The chain combines TRBV29-1 with TRBJ1-2; 7 positions match TRBD1. Germline trimming cut 3 bases from V and 8 bases from J; bases unmatched to any gene: 6. Germline values: CDR1 SQVTM, CDR2 ANQGSEA. The length of the CDR3 is 12 residues. CDR3: CSVDNRGGGYTF. DNA of the CDR3: TGCAGCGTTGATAACAGGGGTGGAGGCTACACCTTC.